One sample yielded the 15 T cell receptor beta chains listed below, sequenced in a study of tumor and adjacent non-tumor tissue in lung cancer. A modified ARM-PCR protocol with three rounds of nested PCR amplified TCRbeta. MiXCR was run by TCRdb on the multiplex PCR reads, yielding one entry per CDR3 protein. This sample has under 140,000 distinct CDR3 sequences, with over 75% found just once. RNA was extracted from bulk tissue without any cell sorting. The sequenced sample was lung tumor tissue. The receptors come from a man aged 65 to 85 with non-small cell lung cancer.

About this clonotype itself: Likely a read error: the CDR3 ends without its conserved phenylalanine or tryptophan. This chain links TRBV5-1 with TRBJ2-5; 8 bases match TRBD1. The CDR3 runs 14 residues. Germline CDR1 SGHRS, CDR2 YFSETQ. The CDR3 bases are TGCGCCAGCATCTTGGGGACTCTGACAGGGGCCCAGTACTTA. It specifies CASILGTLTGAQYL.

About this clonotype: Lacking the conserved final phenylalanine or tryptophan, this CDR3 likely reflects a read error. J is TRBJ2-1 and V is TRBV10-1, with 10 nucleotides matching TRBD2. The CDR3 runs to 15 residues. J gave up 8 bases and V 6 bases, and 10 bases lay outside the gene matches. Germline V CDR1 and CDR2: WNHNN, SYGVQD (reference sequence). The CDR3 sequence: CASSAGLARRDEQFL. The CDR3 coding sequence is TGCGCCAGCAGCGCGGGACTAGCGAGGAGGGATGAGCAGTTCTTA.

On this clonotype itself: Mismatch with germline at one junction end may stem from a read error. DNA of the CDR3: TGCACCAGCAGACAATTAATAGGGGGACCCGTGACAGGGACCTACAATGAGCAGTTCTTC. It translates to CTSRQLIGGPVTGTYNEQFF. J is TRBJ2-1 and V is TRBV4-1; 7 bases align to TRBD1. The CDR3 totals 20 residues. CDR1 is MGHRA and CDR2 is YSYEKL in the germline V gene.

Worth noting for this clonotype: The junction shows a germline mismatch at one end, possibly a read error. V gene TRBV6-6 combines with J gene TRBJ2-1; 10 nucleotides match TRBD2. The CDR3 loop spans 15 amino acids. The germline gives CDR1 MNHNY, CDR2 SVGAGI (reference sequence). CDR3 bases: TGTGCCAGCAACCCGTCTAGCGGGAGAGGGAATGAGCGGTTCTTC. Encoded protein: CASNPSSGRGNERFF.

With regard to this clonotype: One end of the junction varies from germline; a read error may be responsible. V gene TRBV29-1 combines with J gene TRBJ2-3, with a weak D call TRBD2 (5 bases). The V gene's germline CDR1 is SQVTM and CDR2 ANQGSEA. The CDR3 length is 14 residues. The chain's CDR3 is CSVVRASSTDMQYF. As DNA, the CDR3 is TGCAGCGTTGTTAGAGCGTCTAGCACAGATATGCAGTATTTT.

This chain joins TRBV29-1 and TRBJ2-1; TRBD1 agrees at 11 bases. The CDR3 length is 14 residues. Germline CDR1 and CDR2: SQVTM and ANQGSEA. The CDR3 loop is CNVVRGQGAYEQFF. The CDR3 bases are TGCAACGTCGTGAGAGGACAGGGGGCCTATGAGCAGTTCTTC.

About this clonotype itself: An end of the junction differs from the germline gene, which may be a read error. V and J are TRBV12-3 or TRBV12-4 and TRBJ1-2, with TRBD1 as a possible D gene (6 bases). This CDR3 comprises 15 residues. The CDR3 sequence is CTSSLYVGGNYGYSF. In DNA, the CDR3 is TGTACCAGCAGTTTGTACGTAGGGGGAAACTATGGCTACTCCTTC.

This clonotype was seen only a few times. The genes are TRBV11-3 and TRBJ2-3; D not certain. This CDR3 is built from 13 residues. Trimming took off 5 bases at V and 2 bases at J, with 8 bases between the two ends. The germline CDR1 and CDR2 sequences are SGHNT and YENEEA. The CDR3 region has the DNA TGTGCCAGCAGCCTAGGCCTCACAGATACGCAGTATTTT. This sequence encodes CASSLGLTDTQYF.

This clonotype has a single count. This likely comes from a read error, as the CDR3 has no conserved phenylalanine or tryptophan at its end. The limits of the CDR3 on the DNA are not certain, so only TCRdb's listed CDR3 is given. V and J are TRBV20-1 and TRBJ1-1. Germline CDR1 DFQATT, CDR2 SNEGSKA (reference sequence). From its first to its last residue, the CDR3 has 14 amino acids. The CDR3 reads CSANPSGLDTEALV.

Notes on this clonotype: It may be a read error: a sequence one base away is much more abundant. The CDR3 DNA is TGTGCCAGCCCGCCGAACAGACGGAAAATCAGCACCGGGGAGCTGTCTTTT. It encodes CASPPNRRKISTGELSF. The chain recombines TRBV7-9 with TRBJ2-2, with a weak D call TRBD2 (5 bases). The CDR3 runs 17 residues. Germline V gene lookup returns CDR1 SEHNR and CDR2 FQNEAQ (reference sequence).

With regard to this clonotype: An end of the junction differs from the germline gene, which may be a read error. This sequence joins TRBV28 and TRBJ1-4, with 9 bases fitting TRBD1. This CDR3 contains 14 residues. Per germline, CDR1 MDHEN and CDR2 SYDVKM. The CDR3 sequence is CARSWTGELEKLSF. CDR3 nucleotides: TGTGCCAGGAGTTGGACAGGGGAATTGGAAAAACTGTCTTTT.

Note on this clonotype: One end of the junction is discordant with germline, which a read error may explain. The chain combines TRBV7-9 with TRBJ2-5; D unresolved. CDR1 and CDR2 from the germline V gene are SEHNR and FQNEAQ (reference sequence). The CDR3 runs 15 residues. CDR3: CASSTPGSTKEAQYF. DNA of the CDR3: TGTGCCAGTAGCACCCCGGGCAGTACGAAAGAGGCCCAGTACTTC.

On this clonotype itself: At one end, the junction sequence differs from germline, possibly due to a read error. J is TRBJ1-2 and V is TRBV29-1; D possibly corresponds to TRBD1 (5 bases). The CDR3 spans 14 residues. Germline CDR1 SQVTM, CDR2 ANQGSEA. The CDR3 region has the DNA TGCAACGTTGAACCAGCATGGGGCGGGTATGGCTACACCTTC. It is translated as CNVEPAWGGYGYTF.

Details on this clonotype: A read error may account for a junction end that differs from germline. V gene TRBV6-6 combines with J gene TRBJ1-5; D perhaps matches TRBD1 (5 bases). This CDR3 spans 19 amino acids. Germline-derived CDR1 and CDR2 are MNHNY and SVGAGI (reference sequence). CDR3 nucleotides: TGTGCCAGCAGTACACCTAAGCAGCAGACAGTGGGGAGCAATCAGCCTCAGCATTTT. Its protein is CASSTPKQQTVGSNQPQHF.

Relative to its sample, this clonotype is medium-sized. V usage is TRBV20-1 and J usage is TRBJ1-5, with D tentatively TRBD1 (5 bases). Trimming pared 3 bases from V and 1 base from J, leaving 16 bases between. CDR3 length equals 16 residues. Per germline, CDR1 DFQATT and CDR2 SNEGSKA (reference sequence). The CDR3 nucleotides are TGCAGTGCTAGTGGTGCCCAGGGTGGAAGCAATCAGCCCCAGCATTTT. It translates to CSASGAQGGSNQPQHF.